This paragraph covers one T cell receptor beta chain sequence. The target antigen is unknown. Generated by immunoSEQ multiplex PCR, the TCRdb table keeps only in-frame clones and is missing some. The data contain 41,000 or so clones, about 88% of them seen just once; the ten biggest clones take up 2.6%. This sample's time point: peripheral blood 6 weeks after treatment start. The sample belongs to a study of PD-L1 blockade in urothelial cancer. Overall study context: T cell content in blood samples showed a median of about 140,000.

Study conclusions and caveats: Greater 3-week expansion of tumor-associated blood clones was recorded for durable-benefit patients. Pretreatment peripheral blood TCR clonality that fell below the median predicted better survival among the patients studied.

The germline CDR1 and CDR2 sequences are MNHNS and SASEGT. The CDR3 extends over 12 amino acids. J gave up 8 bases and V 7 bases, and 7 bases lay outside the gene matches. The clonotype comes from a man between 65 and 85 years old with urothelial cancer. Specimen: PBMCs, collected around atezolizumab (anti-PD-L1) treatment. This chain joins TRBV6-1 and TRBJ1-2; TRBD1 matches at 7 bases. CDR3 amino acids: CASMEGADGYTF. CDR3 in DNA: TGTGCCAGCATGGAGGGGGCGGACGGCTACACCTTC.